The sequence of this T cell receptor (beta chain) was determined in a study of blood T cell repertoires in COVID-19. Study overall: Researchers got acute and convalescent COVID-19 samples from the United States, Italy and Spain.

Enrolment of Seattle patients took place during active infection, and they were followed longitudinally. The repertoire was sequenced with immunoSEQ multiplex PCR; TCRdb's copy has only in-frame clones and lacks some. This repertoire shows around 300,000 clones, around nine tenths found once; its top ten account for 13%. Germline CDR1 reads KGHDR; CDR2 reads SFDVKD. The V gene end was trimmed by 5 bases and the J gene end by 6 bases; junction bases not matched to a gene: 9. The CDR3 runs 16 residues. The clonotype comes from a woman in her 70s with COVID-19, enrolled during active disease. Sequencing was performed on peripheral blood. This chain uses TRBV24-1 with TRBJ2-1; TRBD1 aligns across 10 bases. CDR3 loop: CATSVAGTGVANEQFF. The CDR3, as DNA: TGTGCCACCAGTGTCGCCGGGACAGGGGTGGCCAATGAGCAGTTCTTC.